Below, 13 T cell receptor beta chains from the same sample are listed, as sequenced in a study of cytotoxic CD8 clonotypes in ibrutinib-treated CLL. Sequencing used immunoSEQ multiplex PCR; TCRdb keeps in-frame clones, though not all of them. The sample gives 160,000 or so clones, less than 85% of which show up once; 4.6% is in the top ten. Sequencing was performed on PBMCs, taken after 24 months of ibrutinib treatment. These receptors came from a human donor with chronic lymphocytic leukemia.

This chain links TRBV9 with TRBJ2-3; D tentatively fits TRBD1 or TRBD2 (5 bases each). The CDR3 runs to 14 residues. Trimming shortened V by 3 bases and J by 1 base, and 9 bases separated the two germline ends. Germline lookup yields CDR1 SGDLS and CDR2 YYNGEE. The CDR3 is CASSGGLGTDTQYF. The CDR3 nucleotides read TGTGCCAGCAGCGGGGGGTTAGGCACAGATACGCAGTATTTT.

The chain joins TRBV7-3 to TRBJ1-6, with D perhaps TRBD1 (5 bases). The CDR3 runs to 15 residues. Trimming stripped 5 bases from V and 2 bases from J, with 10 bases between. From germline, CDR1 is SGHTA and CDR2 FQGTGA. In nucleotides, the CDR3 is TGTGCCAGCAGCATAGCGGGGCCCTATAATTCACCCCTCCACTTT. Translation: CASSIAGPYNSPLHF.

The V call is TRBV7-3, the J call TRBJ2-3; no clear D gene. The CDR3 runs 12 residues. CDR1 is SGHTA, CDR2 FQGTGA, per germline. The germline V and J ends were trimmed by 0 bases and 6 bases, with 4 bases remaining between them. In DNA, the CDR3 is TGTGCCAGCAGCTTAACGGGCGATACGCAGTATTTT. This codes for CASSLTGDTQYF.

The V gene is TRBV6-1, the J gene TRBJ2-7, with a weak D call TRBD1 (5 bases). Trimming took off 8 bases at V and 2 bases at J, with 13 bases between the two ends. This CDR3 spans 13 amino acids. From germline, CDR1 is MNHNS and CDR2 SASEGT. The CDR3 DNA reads TGTGCCAGCGCCCTAGGGGATACCTACGAGCAGTACTTC. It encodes CASALGDTYEQYF.

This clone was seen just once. In DNA, the CDR3 is TGTGCCAGCAGTTACTCGGACAGGGCCTACGAGCAGTACTTC. It yields the protein CASSYSDRAYEQYF. V is TRBV6-5 and J is TRBJ2-7; 8 bases line up with TRBD1. CDR3 length: 14 amino acids. Trimming took 0 bases from V and 2 from J; bases not matched to a gene: 0. CDR1 is MNHEY, CDR2 SVGAGI, per germline.

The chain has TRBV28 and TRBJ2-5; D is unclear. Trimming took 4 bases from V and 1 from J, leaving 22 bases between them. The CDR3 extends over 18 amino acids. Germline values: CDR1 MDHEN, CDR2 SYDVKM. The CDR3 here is CASSYPLVPGATQETQYF. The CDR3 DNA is TGTGCCAGCAGTTACCCCCTTGTTCCAGGAGCAACCCAAGAGACCCAGTACTTC.

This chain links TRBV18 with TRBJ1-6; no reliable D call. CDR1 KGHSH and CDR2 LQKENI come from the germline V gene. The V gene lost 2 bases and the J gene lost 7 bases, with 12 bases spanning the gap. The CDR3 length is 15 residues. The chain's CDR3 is CASSPNFPSNSPLHF. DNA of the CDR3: TGTGCCAGCTCACCAAATTTCCCTTCCAATTCACCCCTCCACTTT.

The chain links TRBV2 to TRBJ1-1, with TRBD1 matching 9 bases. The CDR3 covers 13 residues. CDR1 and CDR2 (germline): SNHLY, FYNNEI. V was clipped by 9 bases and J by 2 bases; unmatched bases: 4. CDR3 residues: CASEGQGNTEAFF. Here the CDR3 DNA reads TGTGCCAGTGAGGGACAGGGTAACACTGAAGCTTTCTTT.

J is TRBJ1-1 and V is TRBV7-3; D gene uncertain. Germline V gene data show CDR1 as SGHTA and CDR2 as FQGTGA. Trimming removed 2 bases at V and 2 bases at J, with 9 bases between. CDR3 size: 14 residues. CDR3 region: CASSLFGGNTEAFF. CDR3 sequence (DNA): TGTGCCAGCAGCTTATTCGGAGGAAACACTGAAGCTTTCTTT.

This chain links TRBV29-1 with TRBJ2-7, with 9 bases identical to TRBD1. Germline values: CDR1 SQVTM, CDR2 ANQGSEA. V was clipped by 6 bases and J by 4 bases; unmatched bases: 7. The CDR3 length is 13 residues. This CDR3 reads CSVLQGAVYEQYF. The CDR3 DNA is TGCAGCGTCCTACAGGGGGCGGTTTACGAGCAGTACTTC.

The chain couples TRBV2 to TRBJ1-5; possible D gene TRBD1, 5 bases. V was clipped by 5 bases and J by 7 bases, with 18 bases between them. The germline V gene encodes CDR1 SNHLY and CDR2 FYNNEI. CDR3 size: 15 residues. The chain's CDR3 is CASSFGALGTQPQHF. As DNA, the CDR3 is TGTGCCAGCAGTTTTGGGGCGCTGGGAACACAGCCCCAGCATTTT.

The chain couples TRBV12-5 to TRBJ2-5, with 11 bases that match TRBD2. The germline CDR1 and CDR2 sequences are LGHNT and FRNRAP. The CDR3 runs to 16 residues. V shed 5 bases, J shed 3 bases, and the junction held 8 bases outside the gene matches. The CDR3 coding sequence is TGTGCTAGTGGTGATACTAGCGGGAGTTCGGAAGAGACCCAGTACTTC. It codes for CASGDTSGSSEETQYF. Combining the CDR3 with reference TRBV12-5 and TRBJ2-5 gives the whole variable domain DARVTQTPRHKVTEMGQEVTMRCQPILGHNTVFWYRQTMMQGLELLAYFRNRAPLDDSGMPKDRFSAEMPDATLATLKIQPSEPRDSAVYFCASGDTSGSSEETQYFGPGTRLLVL.

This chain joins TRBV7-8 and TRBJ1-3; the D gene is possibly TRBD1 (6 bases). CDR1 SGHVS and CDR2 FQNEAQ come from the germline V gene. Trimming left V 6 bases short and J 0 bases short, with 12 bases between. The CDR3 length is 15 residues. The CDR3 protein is CASRLGGHSGNTIYF. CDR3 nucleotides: TGTGCCAGCAGGCTGGGGGGGCACTCTGGAAACACCATATATTTT.